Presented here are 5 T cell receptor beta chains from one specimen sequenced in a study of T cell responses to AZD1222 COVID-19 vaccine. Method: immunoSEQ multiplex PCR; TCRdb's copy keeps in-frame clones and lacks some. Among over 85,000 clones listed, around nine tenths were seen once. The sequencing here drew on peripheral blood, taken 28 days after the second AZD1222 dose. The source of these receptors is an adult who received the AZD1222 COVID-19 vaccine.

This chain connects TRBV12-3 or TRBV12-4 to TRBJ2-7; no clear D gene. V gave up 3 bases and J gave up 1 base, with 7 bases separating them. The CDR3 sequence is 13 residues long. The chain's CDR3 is CASSLGRSYEQYF. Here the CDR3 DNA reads TGTGCCAGCAGTTTGGGCAGATCCTACGAGCAGTACTTC.

CDR3 nucleotides: TGCGCCAGCAGCCCGGACAGAACTAACTATGGCTACACCTTC. Translated, it gives CASSPDRTNYGYTF. The V and J genes are TRBV5-1 and TRBJ1-2, with D possibly matching TRBD1 (6 bases). The CDR3 contains 14 residues. Germline V CDR1 and CDR2: SGHRS, YFSETQ. Trimming removed 4 bases at V and 0 bases at J, with 10 bases between.

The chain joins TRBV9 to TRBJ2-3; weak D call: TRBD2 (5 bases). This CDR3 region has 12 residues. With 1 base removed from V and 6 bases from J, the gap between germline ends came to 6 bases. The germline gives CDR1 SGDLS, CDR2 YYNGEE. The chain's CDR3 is CASSVTGDTQYF. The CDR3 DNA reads TGTGCCAGCAGCGTAACGGGGGATACGCAGTATTTT. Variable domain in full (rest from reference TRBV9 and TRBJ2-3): DSGVTQTPKHLITATGQRVTLRCSPRSGDLSVYWYQQSLDQGLQFLIQYYNGEERAKGNILERFSAQQFPDLHSELNLSSLELGDSALYFCASSVTGDTQYFGPGTRLTVL.

CDR3: CASSLELAEETQYF. The CDR3 DNA sequence: TGTGCCAGCAGCTTGGAACTAGCCGAAGAGACCCAGTACTTC. This rearrangement joins TRBV5-4 to TRBJ2-5; D perhaps matches TRBD2 (6 bases). Germline lookup yields CDR1 SGHNT and CDR2 YYREEE (reference sequence). The CDR3 spans 14 residues. Trimming pared 0 bases from V and 3 bases from J, leaving 9 bases between.

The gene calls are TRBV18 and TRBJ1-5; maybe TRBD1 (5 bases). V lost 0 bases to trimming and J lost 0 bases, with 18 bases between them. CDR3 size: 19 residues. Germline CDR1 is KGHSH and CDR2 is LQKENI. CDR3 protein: CASSPPVRDSAYSNQPQHF. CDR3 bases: TGTGCCAGCTCACCACCGGTCAGGGATTCAGCGTATAGCAATCAGCCCCAGCATTTT.